The 2 T cell receptor beta chains reported below all come from one sample, sequenced in a study of beta chain features in type 1 diabetes. Reverse transcription of all isolated RNA meant that expressed TCRB transcripts were sequenced. Sequencing was performed with immunoSEQ multiplex PCR; in TCRdb, only in-frame clones are kept and a portion is missing. Here the sample spans just over 600,000 clones, around 15% being singletons. Sequences were obtained from naive CD4+ T cells from blood. All receptors come from a man aged 18 to 29 in good health.

As concerns this clone: Other DNA sequences in this sample translate to the same CDR3. V and J are TRBV4-2 and TRBJ2-7; D ambiguous. Per germline, CDR1 LGHNA and CDR2 YNFKEQ. The CDR3 covers 13 residues. V shed 0 bases and J shed 3 bases, with 6 bases lying between them. The CDR3 loop is CASSQDRSYEQYF. The CDR3 DNA reads TGTGCCAGCAGCCAAGACAGGAGCTACGAGCAGTACTTC.

The gene calls are TRBV12-5 and TRBJ2-5; 8 bases are a match to TRBD2. The length of the CDR3 is 12 residues. V dropped 7 bases and J dropped 5; count of bases not matched to a gene: 3. Germline loops: CDR1 LGHNT, CDR2 FRNRAP. The CDR3 reads CASVGGGETQYF. The CDR3 DNA follows: TGTGCTAGTGTTGGCGGGGGGGAGACCCAGTACTTC.